This passage covers 18 T cell receptor beta chains from one sample sequenced in a study of shared clonotypes between healthy human individuals. TCRdb's table, derived via immunoSEQ multiplex PCR, lists solely in-frame clones and lacks some. In the table there are about 1 million clones, around 74% of which are singletons. Material for sequencing was memory CD4+ T cells sorted from blood. Subset noted: CD45RA-negative fraction. These receptors all stem from a man aged 18-30 years in good health.

This clone showed up just a few times. This rearrangement joins TRBV28 to TRBJ2-2, with 9 bases identical to TRBD2. Germline V gives CDR1 MDHEN, CDR2 SYDVKM. V trimming: 5 bases; J trimming: 8 bases; junction bases outside the gene matches: 15. The CDR3 length is 17 residues. DNA for the CDR3: TGTGCCAGCAGTACAATCGGCGGGGGGGCCCTTACAGGGGAGCTGTTTTTT. Its translation is CASSTIGGGALTGELFF. Variable domain in full (rest from reference TRBV28 and TRBJ2-2): DVKVTQSSRYLVKRTGEKVFLECVQDMDHENMFWYRQDPGLGLRLIYFSYDVKMKEKGDIPEGYSVSREKKERFSLILESASTNQTSMYLCASSTIGGGALTGELFFGEGSRLTVL.

This clone was counted a few times. V and J are TRBV5-1 and TRBJ2-7, with 8 bases that match TRBD2. CDR1 SGHRS and CDR2 YFSETQ come from the germline V gene. The V gene end was trimmed by 0 bases and the J gene end by 2 bases; junction bases not matched to a gene: 19. CDR3 length: 20 amino acids. For the CDR3, the DNA is TGCGCCAGCAGCTTGGGACTGCGCAGCGGGGGCTCCCCGGCCACCTACGAGCAGTACTTC. Translation gives CASSLGLRSGGSPATYEQYF.

This clone was picked up one time. CDR3 bases: TGTGCCAGCAGTGAAACCACGGGTTTCGGCTACACCTTC. This translates into CASSETTGFGYTF. The chain recombines TRBV6-1 with TRBJ1-2; the D is unclear. This CDR3 is built from 13 residues. CDR1 is MNHNS, CDR2 SASEGT, per germline. The V and J ends lost 2 bases and 8 bases respectively, with 12 bases between them.

This clone was picked up a small number of times. V gene TRBV30 combines with J gene TRBJ2-1; a weak D match, TRBD2 (6 bases). The V gene lost 0 bases and the J gene lost 7 bases, with 19 bases spanning the gap. Germline lookup yields CDR1 GTSNPN and CDR2 SVGIG (reference sequence). The CDR3 loop spans 16 amino acids. As DNA, the CDR3 is TGTGCCTGGAGTGTAGGGACCGGGAGATCCCGGAATGAGCAGTTCTTC. Protein sequence: CAWSVGTGRSRNEQFF.

The chain couples TRBV5-4 to TRBJ2-7; 7 bases align to TRBD2. Trimming cost V 0 bases and J 0 bases; bases outside gene matches: 3. The germline CDR1 and CDR2 sequences are SGHNT and YYREEE (reference sequence). CDR3 size: 15 residues. The CDR3 DNA is TGTGCCAGCAGCTTGGCTGGGACTAACTCCTACGAGCAGTACTTC. This encodes CASSLAGTNSYEQYF.

The chain couples TRBV30 to TRBJ2-1; 11 positions agree with TRBD2. The CDR3 loop spans 15 amino acids. Germline CDR1 reads GTSNPN; CDR2 reads SVGIG (reference sequence). V shed 0 bases, J shed 9 bases, and the junction held 7 bases outside the gene matches. Here the CDR3 DNA reads TGTGCCTGGAGTGTATCTAGCGGGAGGAGGAGTGAGCAGTTCTTC. Encoded protein: CAWSVSSGRRSEQFF.

This chain uses TRBV5-6 with TRBJ1-5, with TRBD1 identical over 7 bases. This CDR3 has 17 residues. Germline V gene sequence: CDR1 SGHDT, CDR2 YYEEEE. V was clipped by 4 bases and J by 5 bases; unmatched bases: 15. The chain's CDR3 is CASSPGPSGTADQPQHF. CDR3 in DNA: TGTGCCAGCAGCCCGGGTCCATCGGGGACAGCCGATCAGCCCCAGCATTTT.

The chain links TRBV6-1 to TRBJ2-7; D is tentatively TRBD1 or TRBD2 (5 bases each). Trimming left V 2 bases short and J 6 bases short, with 8 bases between. The germline V gene has CDR1 MNHNS and CDR2 SASEGT. The CDR3 is 12 residues long. This CDR3 is CASSEQGREQYF. The CDR3 bases are TGTGCCAGCAGTGAACAGGGACGCGAGCAGTACTTC.

This rearrangement joins TRBV6-5 to TRBJ2-1; perhaps TRBD1 as D (5 bases). Germline CDR1 reads MNHEY; CDR2 reads SVGAGI. The CDR3 runs to 15 residues. V was cut by 6 bases and J by 2 bases, with 14 bases left in between. The CDR3 nucleotides read TGTGCCAGCAGCCGGACACATCGTACCTACAATGAGCAGTTCTTC. Its protein product is CASSRTHRTYNEQFF.

V usage is TRBV18 and J usage is TRBJ2-4, with 11 bases that match TRBD1. In germline, CDR1 is KGHSH, CDR2 LQKENI. The CDR3 loop spans 16 amino acids. Trimming removed 1 base from V and 3 bases from J; junction bases left unmatched: 2. Written as DNA, the CDR3 is TGTGCCAGCTCACCACGGGACAGGGGGGACAAAAACATTCAGTACTTC. Protein: CASSPRDRGDKNIQYF.

The chain employs TRBV19 and TRBJ1-4; 7 bases match TRBD1. This CDR3 is built from 15 residues. J was trimmed by 0 bases and V by 5 bases; bases with no gene match: 3. Germline loops: CDR1 LNHDA, CDR2 SQIVND (reference sequence). This chain's CDR3 is CASSPTGPTNEKLFF. The CDR3 DNA follows: TGTGCCAGTAGTCCGACAGGGCCAACTAATGAAAAACTGTTTTTT.

CDR3 protein: CASSADSGGGYTF. In DNA, the CDR3 is TGTGCCAGCAGCGCCGACAGCGGGGGGGGCTACACCTTC. This chain links TRBV7-2 with TRBJ1-2, with D possibly matching TRBD1 (5 bases). This CDR3 region has 13 residues. The V end lost 5 bases, the J end lost 8 bases, and 15 bases lay between the germline ends. In germline, CDR1 is SGHTA, CDR2 FQGNSA.

This clone was observed a few times. The chain is built from TRBV6-5 and TRBJ1-2; tentatively, D is TRBD1 (5 bases). The CDR3 length is 14 residues. CDR1 is MNHEY, CDR2 SVGAGI, per germline. Deletions cut 0 bases from V and 7 bases from J, with 12 bases between. The CDR3 is CASSYSAAGSGYTF. For the CDR3, the DNA is TGTGCCAGCAGTTACTCGGCGGCAGGGAGTGGCTACACCTTC.

This clone showed up just a few times. The rearrangement links TRBV30 to TRBJ2-7; perhaps D is TRBD1 or TRBD2 (6 bases each). Trimming took 2 bases from V and 2 from J, leaving 28 bases between them. Germline V gives CDR1 GTSNPN, CDR2 SVGIG (reference sequence). The CDR3 is made up of 19 amino acids. CDR3 sequence: CAWSPLYYWGAVNTYEQYF. DNA for the CDR3: TGTGCCTGGAGTCCCCTCTACTATTGGGGGGCTGTTAATACCTACGAGCAGTACTTC.

The chain recombines TRBV18 with TRBJ2-3; TRBD1 agrees at 10 bases. Germline-derived CDR1 and CDR2 are KGHSH and LQKENI. The CDR3 consists of 18 residues. V trimming: 3 bases; J trimming: 4 bases; junction bases outside the gene matches: 13. CDR3 in DNA: TGTGCCAGCTCACCTCCGCCCCTAGCCGGGACAGGGGCAGATACGCAGTATTTT. Translation gives CASSPPPLAGTGADTQYF. Looking up the rest from reference TRBV18 and TRBJ2-3 gives the full variable domain: NAGVMQNPRHLVRRRGQEARLRCSPMKGHSHVYWYRQLPEEGLKFMVYLQKENIIDESGMPKERFSAEFPKEGPSILRIQQVVRGDSAAYFCASSPPPLAGTGADTQYFGPGTRLTVL.

The gene calls are TRBV6-1 and TRBJ2-1; 7 bases match TRBD1. Trimming removed 8 bases from V and 6 bases from J; junction bases left unmatched: 4. Germline CDR1 is MNHNS and CDR2 is SASEGT. CDR3 length equals 12 residues. CDR3 sequence reads: CASPGQTNEQFF. Written as DNA, the CDR3 is TGTGCCAGCCCGGGACAGACCAATGAGCAGTTCTTC.

Only a few counts were recorded for this clone. The rearrangement uses TRBV20-1 and TRBJ2-7; D is unresolved. The V gene lost 1 base and the J gene lost 7 bases, with 8 bases spanning the gap. CDR1 and CDR2 from the germline V gene are DFQATT and SNEGSKA (reference sequence). This CDR3 region has 11 residues. CDR3: CSARVEYEQYF. As DNA, the CDR3 is TGCAGTGCTAGAGTAGAGTATGAGCAGTACTTC.

Worth noting for this clone: Other DNA sequences from this sample encode an identical CDR3 as well. The genes are TRBV5-1 and TRBJ2-2; a weak D match, TRBD1 (7 bases). V dropped 0 bases and J dropped 5 bases, with 14 bases sitting between them. The CDR3 has 16 amino acids. Looked up from germline, CDR1 is SGHRS and CDR2 is YFSETQ. The CDR3 is CASSLAPSGGTGELFF. Written as DNA, the CDR3 is TGCGCCAGCAGCTTGGCCCCCTCAGGGGGGACCGGGGAGCTGTTTTTT.